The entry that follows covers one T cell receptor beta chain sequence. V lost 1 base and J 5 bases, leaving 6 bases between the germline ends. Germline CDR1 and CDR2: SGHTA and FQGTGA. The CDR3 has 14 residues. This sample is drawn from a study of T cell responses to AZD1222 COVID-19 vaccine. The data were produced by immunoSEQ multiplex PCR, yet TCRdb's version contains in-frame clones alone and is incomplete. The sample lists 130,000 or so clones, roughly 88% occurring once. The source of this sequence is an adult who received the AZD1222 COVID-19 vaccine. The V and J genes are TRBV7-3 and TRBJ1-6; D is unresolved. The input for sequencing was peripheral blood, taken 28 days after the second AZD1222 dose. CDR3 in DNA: TGTGCCAGCAGCTTAATGGGGAATAATTCACCCCTCCACTTT. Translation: CASSLMGNNSPLHF. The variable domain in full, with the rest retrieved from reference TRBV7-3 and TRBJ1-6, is GAGVSQTPSNKVTEKGKYVELRCDPISGHTALYWYRQSLGQGPEFLIYFQGTGAADDSGLPNDRFFAVRPEGSVSTLKIQRTERGDSAVYLCASSLMGNNSPLHFGNGTRLTVT.